Each of the 12 T cell receptor beta chains below was sequenced from the same sample in a study of blood T cell repertoires in COVID-19. Sequencing used immunoSEQ multiplex PCR; TCRdb keeps in-frame clones, though not all of them. The sample shows 150,000 or so clones, around four fifths of them seen only once. Source material: PBMCs or T cells enriched from blood (not recorded which). The origin of the receptors is a man in his sixties or seventies who had been exposed to COVID-19.

The V call is TRBV6-5, the J call TRBJ2-5; 9 bases line up with TRBD2. Per the germline V gene, CDR1 is MNHEY and CDR2 is SVGAGI. This CDR3 is built from 16 residues. V was clipped by 1 base and J by 1 base; unmatched bases: 4. CDR3 residues: CASSYFSGGPQETQYF. CDR3 sequence (DNA): TGTGCCAGCAGTTACTTCAGCGGGGGGCCCCAAGAGACCCAGTACTTC.

Only one count was recorded for this clone. This rearrangement joins TRBV29-1 to TRBJ2-1, with 8 nucleotides matching TRBD1. The J segment lost 4 bases and the V segment lost 6 bases, leaving 8 bases of the junction unmatched. Germline values: CDR1 SQVTM, CDR2 ANQGSEA. The CDR3 length is 14 residues. The CDR3 reads CSVQGAPRYNEQFF. The CDR3 DNA is TGCAGCGTGCAGGGGGCTCCACGGTACAATGAGCAGTTCTTC.

The rearrangement joins TRBV19 to TRBJ2-3; 12 positions agree with TRBD2. Trimming removed 4 bases from V and 8 bases from J; junction bases left unmatched: 7. CDR3 length equals 15 residues. CDR1 is LNHDA, CDR2 SQIVND, per germline (reference sequence). CDR3 in DNA: TGTGCCAGTAGTACGCGACTAGCGGGAGTTGGTACGCAGTATTTT. Translation: CASSTRLAGVGTQYF.

This chain uses TRBV6-5 with TRBJ1-2; D may be TRBD1 (5 bases). The ends were cut back, 7 bases at V and 10 bases at J, with 16 bases in the middle. The germline gives CDR1 MNHEY, CDR2 SVGAGI. The CDR3 has 12 amino acids. The CDR3 spells CASNITREIYTF. The DNA for the CDR3 is TGTGCCAGCAATATTACCAGGGAAATCTACACCTTC.

This clone was counted a few times. This rearrangement joins TRBV9 to TRBJ2-3; perhaps TRBD2 as D (6 bases). The V end lost 2 bases, the J end lost 7 bases, and 11 bases lay between the germline ends. The length of the CDR3 is 13 residues. Germline V lookup: CDR1 SGDLS, CDR2 YYNGEE. CDR3 DNA sequence: TGTGCCAGCAGCGTGGGGGGTTTGAATACGCAGTATTTT. It encodes CASSVGGLNTQYF.

The chain combines TRBV2 with TRBJ1-1; unclear D gene. This CDR3 region has 12 residues. V lost 6 bases to trimming and J lost 5 bases, with 10 bases between them. Per the germline V gene, CDR1 is SNHLY and CDR2 is FYNNEI. CDR3 sequence (DNA): TGTGCCAGCAGCAAAACTGATACTGAAGCTTTCTTT. Its translation: CASSKTDTEAFF.

The chain carries TRBV29-1 and TRBJ2-2; a weak D match, TRBD1 (6 bases). V was trimmed by 7 bases and J by 4 bases, leaving 13 bases between them. The germline V gene encodes CDR1 SQVTM and CDR2 ANQGSEA. This CDR3 region has 13 residues. CDR3 residues: CSAMTGTTGELFF. The CDR3 region has the DNA TGCAGCGCTATGACAGGAACCACCGGGGAGCTGTTTTTT.

The rearrangement links TRBV29-1 to TRBJ1-1; 8 positions agree with TRBD1. The CDR3 has 13 residues. Germline CDR1 is SQVTM and CDR2 is ANQGSEA. V gave up 6 bases and J gave up 2 bases; unmatched junction bases: 5. The CDR3 bases are TGCAGCGTCTTGACAGGGGCAAACACTGAAGCTTTCTTT. As protein: CSVLTGANTEAFF. Complete variable domain (other parts from reference TRBV29-1 and TRBJ1-1): SAVISQKPSRDICQRGTSLTIQCQVDSQVTMMFWYRQQPGQSLTLIATANQGSEATYESGFVIDKFPISRPNLTFSTLTVSNMSPEDSSIYLCSVLTGANTEAFFGQGTRLTVV.

The chain combines TRBV6-5 with TRBJ2-7, with 7 nucleotides matching TRBD1. V gave up 8 bases and J gave up 11 bases; unmatched junction bases: 15. Germline loops: CDR1 MNHEY, CDR2 SVGAGI. The CDR3 extends over 13 amino acids. CDR3 loop: CASPGEGARREYF. CDR3 nucleotide sequence: TGTGCCAGCCCGGGTGAGGGGGCGCGAAGGGAGTACTTC.

This chain connects TRBV5-1 to TRBJ2-3; D is possibly TRBD2 (6 bases). This CDR3 has 17 amino acids. The V end was cut by 0 bases, the J end by 0 bases, with 14 bases between. Per the germline V gene, CDR1 is SGHRS and CDR2 is YFSETQ. The CDR3 is CASSLAKWGDSTDTQYF. In nucleotides, the CDR3 is TGCGCCAGCAGCTTGGCCAAGTGGGGGGACAGCACAGATACGCAGTATTTT.

V usage is TRBV7-9 and J usage is TRBJ2-2; 8 bases fit TRBD1. This CDR3 has 15 amino acids. Per germline, CDR1 SEHNR and CDR2 FQNEAQ (reference sequence). Germline trimming cut 5 bases from V and 5 bases from J; bases unmatched to any gene: 7. The chain's CDR3 is CASSDQGARTGELFF. CDR3 nucleotides: TGTGCCAGCAGCGATCAGGGGGCCCGAACCGGGGAGCTGTTTTTT.

The rearrangement joins TRBV12-5 to TRBJ2-5; 10 bases fit TRBD1. The length of the CDR3 is 16 residues. Looked up from germline, CDR1 is LGHNT and CDR2 is FRNRAP. The V and J ends lost 0 bases and 3 bases, in that order; junction bases with no gene match: 4. CDR3 nucleotides: TGTGCTAGTGGTTTGGTAGGGGACAGGGGAAAAGAGACCCAGTACTTC. Encoded protein: CASGLVGDRGKETQYF.